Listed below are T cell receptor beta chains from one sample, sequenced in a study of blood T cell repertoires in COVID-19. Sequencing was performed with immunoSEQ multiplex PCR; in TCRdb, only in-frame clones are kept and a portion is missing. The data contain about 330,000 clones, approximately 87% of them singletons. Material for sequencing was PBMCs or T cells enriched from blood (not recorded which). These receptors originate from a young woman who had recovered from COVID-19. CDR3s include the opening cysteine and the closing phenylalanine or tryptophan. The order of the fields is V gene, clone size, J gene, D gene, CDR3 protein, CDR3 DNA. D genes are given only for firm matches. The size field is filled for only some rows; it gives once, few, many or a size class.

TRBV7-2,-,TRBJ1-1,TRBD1,CASSSQGGSEAFF,TGTGCCAGCAGCTCACAGGGGGGGTCGGAAGCTTTCTTT
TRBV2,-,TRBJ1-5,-,CASSESYANQPQHF,TGTGCCAGCAGTGAAAGCTATGCCAATCAGCCCCAGCATTTT
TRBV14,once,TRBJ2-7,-,CASSQAAGLWDYEQYF,TGTGCCAGCAGCCAAGCCGCGGGACTTTGGGACTACGAGCAGTACTTC
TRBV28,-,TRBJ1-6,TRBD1,CASSFTGVTSPLHF,TGTGCCAGCAGTTTTACAGGGGTTACTTCACCCCTCCACTTT
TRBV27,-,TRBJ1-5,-,CASRPEGNQPQHF,TGTGCCAGCAGACCAGAGGGTAATCAGCCCCAGCATTTT
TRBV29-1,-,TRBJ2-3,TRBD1,CSVLEGQGLDTQYF,TGCAGCGTTCTGGAGGGACAGGGACTAGATACGCAGTATTTT
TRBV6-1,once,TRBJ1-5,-,CASSEARGFNQPQHF,TGTGCCAGCAGTGAGGCCAGGGGATTCAATCAGCCCCAGCATTTT
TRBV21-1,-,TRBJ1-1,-,CASRSQGCDTEAFF,TGTGCCAGCAGGTCTCAGGGGTGCGACACTGAAGCTTTCTTT
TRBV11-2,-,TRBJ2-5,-,CASSGETQYF,TGTGCCAGCTCCGGGGAGACCCAGTACTTC
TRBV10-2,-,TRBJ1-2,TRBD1,CASSEGGDSSTF,TGCGCCAGCAGTGAGGGAGGGGACAGCAGCACCTTC
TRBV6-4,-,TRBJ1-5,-,CASNRTDDHNQPQHF,TGTGCCAGCAACAGGACCGATGATCACAATCAGCCCCAGCATTTT
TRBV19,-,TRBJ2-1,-,CASSIERRASGLYNEQFF,TGTGCCAGTAGTATAGAAAGGCGGGCCAGCGGGCTCTACAATGAGCAGTTCTTC
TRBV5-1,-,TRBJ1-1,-,CASSLAGNTEAFF,TGCGCCAGCAGCTTGGCCGGGAACACTGAAGCTTTCTTT
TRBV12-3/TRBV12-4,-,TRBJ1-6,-,CASSSQVAPLHF,TGTGCCAGCAGTTCACAGGTGGCACCCCTCCACTTT
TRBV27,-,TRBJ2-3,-,CASSLREWGTDTQYF,TGTGCCAGCAGTTTACGGGAGTGGGGCACAGATACGCAGTATTTT
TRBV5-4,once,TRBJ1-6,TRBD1,CASSFGQGAGRSPLHF,TGTGCCAGCAGCTTCGGACAGGGGGCGGGAAGGTCACCCCTCCACTTT
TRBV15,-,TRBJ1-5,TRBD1,CATRASGTGNQPQHF,TGTGCCACCAGAGCCTCAGGGACAGGGAATCAGCCCCAGCATTTT
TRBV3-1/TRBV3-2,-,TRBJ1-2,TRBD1,CASSQGRWQGDYGYTF,TGTGCCAGCAGCCAAGGTCGTTGGCAGGGGGACTATGGCTACACCTTC
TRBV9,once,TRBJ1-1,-,CASSALLADTEAFF,TGTGCCAGCAGCGCCCTCCTGGCTGACACTGAAGCTTTCTTT
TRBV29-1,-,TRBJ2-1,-,CSVVVGGNEQFF,TGCAGCGTTGTCGTAGGGGGCAATGAGCAGTTCTTC
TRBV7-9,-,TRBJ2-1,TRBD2,CASSLLSGVYNEQFF,TGTGCCAGCAGCTTGCTAAGCGGGGTTTACAATGAGCAGTTCTTC
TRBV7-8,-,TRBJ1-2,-,CASSLYDSGFYGYTF,TGTGCCAGCAGCTTATACGACAGTGGGTTCTATGGCTACACCTTC
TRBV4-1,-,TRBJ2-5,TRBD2,CASSQVDGGETQYF,TGCGCCAGCAGCCAAGTTGACGGGGGGGAGACCCAGTACTTC
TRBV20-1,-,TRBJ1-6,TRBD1,CSASYRQGYSPLHF,TGCAGTGCTAGTTACAGACAGGGTTATTCACCCCTCCACTTT
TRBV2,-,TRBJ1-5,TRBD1,CASNGQGRNQPQHF,TGTGCCAGCAACGGACAGGGCAGAAATCAGCCCCAGCATTTT